This record concerns one T cell receptor (beta chain) sequence. Its target is not known. This sample is drawn from a study of cytomegalovirus exposure and HLA in healthy donors. PCR amplification relied on 60 Vbeta primers (plus 13 Jbeta primers). TCRdb's copy holds only in-frame clones and misses some; the assay was immunoSEQ multiplex PCR. This repertoire includes roughly 60,000 clones. Notes on the study in general: Later analysis demonstrated an association between a missense DCLRE1C variant and TCR beta V- and J-gene trimming. It is likely that the observed cluster of highly shared sequence variants was a sequencing artifact. Most TCR sequences were uncommon, yet certain public TCRs appeared in many donors. Information on immune exposure was restricted to one variable (CMV serostatus).

Germline V lookup: CDR1 SGHRS, CDR2 YFSETQ. The CDR3 loop spans 15 amino acids. V was shortened by 4 bases and J by 0 bases, with 11 bases between the two germline ends. The TCR sequence derives from a woman in her late teens or twenties in good health and CMV-seronegative. This chain links TRBV5-1 with TRBJ1-3; D gene ambiguous. What was sequenced was PBMCs. Written as DNA, the CDR3 is TGCGCCAGCAGCCCCGACACTTTCTCTGGAAACACCATATATTTT. It codes for CASSPDTFSGNTIYF.